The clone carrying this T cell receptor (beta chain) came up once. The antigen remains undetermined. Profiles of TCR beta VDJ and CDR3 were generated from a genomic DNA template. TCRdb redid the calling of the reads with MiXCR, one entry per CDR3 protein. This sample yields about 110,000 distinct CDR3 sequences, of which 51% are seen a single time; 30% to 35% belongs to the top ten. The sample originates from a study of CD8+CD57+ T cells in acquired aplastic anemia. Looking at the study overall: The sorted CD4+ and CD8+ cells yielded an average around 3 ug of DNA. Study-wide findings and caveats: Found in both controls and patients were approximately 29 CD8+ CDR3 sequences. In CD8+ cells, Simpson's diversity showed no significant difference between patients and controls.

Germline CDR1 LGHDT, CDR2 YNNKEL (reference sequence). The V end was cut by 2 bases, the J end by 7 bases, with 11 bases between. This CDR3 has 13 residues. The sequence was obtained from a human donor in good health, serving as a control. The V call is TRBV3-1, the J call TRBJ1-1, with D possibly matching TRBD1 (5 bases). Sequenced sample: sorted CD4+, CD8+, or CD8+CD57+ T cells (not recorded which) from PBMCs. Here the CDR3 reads CASSQLRGNEAFF. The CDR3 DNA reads TGTGCCAGCAGCCAATTGAGGGGAAATGAAGCTTTCTTT.